This T cell receptor (beta chain) was sequenced for a study of T-cell reconstitution after alpha-beta-depleted transplantation in children. Findings and caveats of the study: At one year after transplant, newly produced T cells mostly accounted for T-cell counts and diversity. At around two months after transplant, the alpha-beta T cells were reportedly derived from several hundred expanded clones that came from non-depleted graft cells.

Construction of the TCRbeta library involved unique molecular identifiers. TCRdb re-called the PCR reads with MiXCR, one entry per CDR3 protein. The sample carries 200,000 or so distinct CDR3 sequences, approximately 8% recorded once. Looked up from germline, CDR1 is SQVTM and CDR2 is ANQGSEA. The germline V and J ends were trimmed by 8 bases and 2 bases, with 19 bases remaining between them. The CDR3 is 15 amino acids. This clonotype was observed many times. Its target is unknown. The receptor's source is a male patient aged 2-15 years who had a stem cell transplant for acute myeloid leukemia, so the T cells may come from the graft donor. The gene calls are TRBV29-1 and TRBJ2-1, with a tentative D call TRBD2 (5 bases). The sequencing here drew on PBMCs, mostly from graft donor cells, taken 360 days after TCRalphabeta/CD19-depleted stem cell transplant. The CDR3 DNA reads as TGCAGCTACGAACGTACGGGAATACCCTACAATGAGCAGTTCTTC. As protein: CSYERTGIPYNEQFF.